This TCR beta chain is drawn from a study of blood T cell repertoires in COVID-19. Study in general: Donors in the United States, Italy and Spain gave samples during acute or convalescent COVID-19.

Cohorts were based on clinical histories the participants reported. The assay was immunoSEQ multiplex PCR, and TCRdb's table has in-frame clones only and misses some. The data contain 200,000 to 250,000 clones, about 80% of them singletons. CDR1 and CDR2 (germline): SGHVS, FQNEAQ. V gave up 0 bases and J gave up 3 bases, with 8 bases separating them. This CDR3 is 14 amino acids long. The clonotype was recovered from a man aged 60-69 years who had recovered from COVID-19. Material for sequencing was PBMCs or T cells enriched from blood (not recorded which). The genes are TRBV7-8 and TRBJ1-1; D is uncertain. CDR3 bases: TGTGCCAGCAGCTTAGCCGGAGATTACACTGAAGCTTTCTTT. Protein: CASSLAGDYTEAFF. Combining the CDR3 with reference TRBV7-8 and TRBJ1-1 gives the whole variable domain GAGVSQSPRYKVAKRGQDVALRCDPISGHVSLFWYQQALGQGPEFLTYFQNEAQLDKSGLPSDRFFAERPEGSVSTLKIQRTQQEDSAVYLCASSLAGDYTEAFFGQGTRLTVV.